This paragraph covers one T cell receptor (beta chain) sequence. This clone's antigen is unknown. No base quality values were provided; no much bigger clone lies one nucleotide off. The cohort comprised some 680 healthy bone marrow donors. Cohort members were all nominally healthy when sampled, although unrecorded immune exposures were likely present. The donor tested CMV seronegative, placing the donor among the 350 or so seronegative members of the cohort. A peripheral blood sample was collected from each donor, and TCR beta sequencing was performed on peripheral blood mononuclear cells. The Qiagen DNeasy Blood Extraction Kit was used to extract genomic DNA from the blood cell samples. Libraries were constructed by the immunoSEQ multiplex PCR assay. For the multiplex PCR, a mixture combining 60 forward primers for TCR Vbeta segments and 13 reverse primers for TCR Jbeta segments was used. The CDR3 region of rearranged TCR beta genes was amplified from genomic DNA by a multiplex PCR assay. Amplified TCR beta libraries were sequenced as 87-base-pair reads on the Illumina HiSeq System. The published analysis was carried out like this. Across the 670 or so repertoires, a later analysis counted roughly 84 million unique TCR beta chains, approximately 10 million of which were shared by at least two donors. Raw reads were error-corrected and collapsed into unique sequences by a nearest-neighbor algorithm in which closely related sequences were merged to remove PCR and sequencing errors. To assign V, D and J gene segments, CDR3 sequences were aligned to IMGT reference sequences. For a sequence to be retained, a match of at least six nucleotides to both a V gene segment and a J gene segment was required. Rearrangements were called productive when the CDR3 lacked stop codons and stayed in frame with V and J; all others were non-productive. Following IMGT convention, CDR3 was defined as the stretch from the second conserved V-encoded cysteine up to the conserved J-encoded phenylalanine. Sequences without an unambiguous match to a single V gene segment were excluded from the earlier analysis of a few hundred of the donors. In an earlier analysis of several hundred of the donors, V segments were called functional above 56.7% productive rearrangements and were called segregating when the between-donor standard deviation exceeded 5%. A statistical classification framework was developed to diagnose cytomegalovirus status using the catalog of TCR beta chain sequences. V and J gene assignment, in a later analysis, came from comparing TCR nucleotide sequences with IMGT/GENE-DB human TR gene sequences. The TCRdist pipeline was used in a later analysis to assign CDR3 sequences and most-parsimonious VDJ recombination scenarios. In a later analysis, each TCR beta chain was defined by its CDR3 amino acid sequence together with its V-gene family, and reads without a unique V-gene family were excluded. As a way to deal with suspected cross-contamination and a sequencing artifact, a later analysis dropped hundreds of nucleotide sequences that were highly shared and had low generation probability. In a later analysis, a clonal expansion index was calculated for each public chain from normalized within-repertoire ranks of inferred template counts. A later analysis computed generation probabilities with a VDJ recombination model fitted to out-of-frame rearrangements, and checked the results against IGoR. In a later analysis, hypergeometric tests were used to score TCR-TCR, TCR-HLA and TCR-CMV co-occurrence, with a repertoire-size bias correction applied to TCR pairs. In a later analysis, false discovery rates were estimated by permuting HLA or CMV assignments 20 times. In a later analysis, co-occurring TCRs were grouped using DBSCAN, and TCRdist sequence similarity was added for clustering within HLA-allele-positive subsets. Repertoires with fewer than 30,000 or more than 120,000 public chains, plus five repertoires with anomalous nucleotide sharing, were excluded from co-occurrence clustering. TCRdb provides this immuneACCESS table in a form limited to in-frame rearrangements. Some clones are lacking; in checked studies, under half of them reflect an unresolved V gene, and why the rest are absent is not known. V and J calls and clone size come straight from that table; D and trimming were deduced from the DNA. The sample table contains tens of thousands of clones; only one count was recorded for around 78% of them. The ten biggest clones cover around 1.5% of the sample.

The CDR3 contains 15 residues, cysteine and phenylalanine counted. Only the CDR3 region is kept as DNA, spanning 45 bases read in frame from base 1. CDR1 and CDR2, looked up from the germline V gene, are SGHRS and YFSETQ. Trimming leaves V shorter by 4 bases and J shorter by 4 bases, with the junction holding 4 bases beyond the gene matches. The data stem from a study of cytomegalovirus exposure and HLA in healthy donors (TCRdb year 2017). Turning to the overall study: An earlier analysis of roughly 630 of the donors reported approximately 270 Gb of sequence data and 117 million unique TCR beta sequences from about 179 million T cells. Approximately 300 gigabases of sequencing data and around 85 million unique TCR sequences made up an early release that covered several hundred HLA-typed donors. Of the 350 to 450 genotyped donors, approximately 82% fell in the genetic ancestry cluster associated with self-reported Caucasian donors. The study was designed to test whether signatures of past pathogen exposure could be identified by cataloging public T cell receptors. The T cell repertoires of 670 or so subjects were profiled by immunosequencing and related to cytomegalovirus serostatus. Besides the first cohort of roughly 700 subjects, a separate validation cohort made up of roughly 120 different subjects was used. To predict cytomegalovirus infection status, the study combined high-throughput TCR immunosequencing, statistical association of individual TCRs with disease status, and machine learning. A later analysis re-examined previously published TCR beta repertoires from just over 650 donors and added high-resolution HLA genotyping to investigate patterns of TCR occurrence. Rather than using new phenotypic data, the later analysis identified candidate immune exposures from TCR beta sequences and from how often those sequences occurred across donors. An earlier analysis of roughly 580 of the donors used high-throughput TCR beta sequencing to judge whether each TCR beta V gene segment behaved as functional or pseudogenic. Alongside the repertoire data, information on donor age, sex, ethnicity and CMV serostatus was compiled. A later genetic analysis used genome-wide SNP genotypes for about 60% of the roughly 670 donors, treating that subset as a discovery cohort. Every repertoire in the discovery cohort had been generated on one and the same sequencing platform. Class I and class II HLA loci were covered by the typing at four-digit resolution. Typing coverage differed by locus: A, B, C, DRB1 and DQB1 were typed in about 620-640 donors, DQA1 in roughly 500, DPA1 in around 610, and DPB1 in roughly 450. Four to six DR-DQ haplotypes were handled as single units for association and clustering, since linkage in the cohort was strong. Across 300 to 400 genotyped donors of the cohort, an average of approximately 240,000 unique TCR beta nucleotide sequences per donor were sequenced, and approximately 19% of those sequences were non-productive. Study-wide conclusions, independent of this receptor: Cytomegalovirus status was reported to be diagnosed by the classifier with high specificity and sensitivity in both the original and validation cohorts. The sequencing pipeline was judged likely to have produced a cluster of highly shared sequence variants as a technical artifact. At a false discovery rate of 0.05, a later analysis linked some 17,000 TCR beta sequences to specific HLA alleles. When HLA alleles, especially DR and DQ, strongly co-occurred, TCR associations were difficult to assign to individual alleles. A later analysis reported that several top co-occurrence clusters appeared linked to parvovirus B19, influenza, CMV and Epstein-Barr virus. In a later analysis, most CMV-associated TCR beta chains were found to appear HLA-restricted, with HLA associations seemingly driven largely by CMV exposure. Correlated functional status among segregating V segments might be attributable to linkage disequilibrium, but an unknown experimental factor could not be ruled out. It was suggested by the authors that the approach could potentially be generalized to other disease states and immunological phenotypes. Across donors, most TCR sequences were observed very rarely, whereas some public TCRs were present in many individuals. A later analysis found that HLA-associated TCR beta chains were more clonally expanded and had lower generation probabilities than equally common non-associated chains. Because some donors lacked HLA typing at each locus, the association tests relied only on the typed subset. An earlier analysis of around 540 of the donors showed that most TCR beta V segments appeared in productive rearrangements either about 87% or about 30% of the time, which broadly matched IMGT annotations. In the study, about 150 TCR beta chains were listed as associated with cytomegalovirus. A further reported finding was that TCR beta sequences accurately predicted the HLA-A and HLA-B alleles for most subjects in the first cohort. The 87-base-pair reads could not distinguish some IMGT-functional V segments, including TRBV6-2 and TRBV6-3, so those segments were excluded. Three of the identified cytomegalovirus-associated TCR beta chains were confirmed in vitro to be specific for cytomegalovirus antigens. The cohort was sequenced for TCR beta chains only, and without alpha or paired-chain data the features that could be detected were limited. For the cohort, immune exposure information was limited to CMV serostatus. According to a later analysis, TCR association rates differed among HLA loci, with DRB1 alleles showing the most associated TCRs and HLA-C alleles showing the fewest. The presence/absence analyses assumed that sequencing depth was roughly uniform across donors, and that assumption may not be true. Roughly 15 rarely observed V segments, including chromosome 9 orphons, were excluded from the earlier analysis of some 590 of the donors because counts were too low. According to a later genetic analysis, donors in an Asian-associated ancestry cluster had fewer N-insertions in productive TCRs than the approximately 610-donor mean. An association between a missense DCLRE1C variant and V-gene and J-gene trimming of TCR beta chains was found in a later genetic analysis and replicated in an independent cohort.

This receptor was obtained from a man aged 35-49 years in good health and CMV-seronegative. Rearrangement joined TRBV5-1 to TRBJ2-5, with 13 central nucleotides matching TRBD2. Sequencing input: PBMCs. In nucleotide form, the sequence is TGCGCCAGCAGCGGTGGACTAGCGGGAGCAGAGACCCAGTACTTC. This sequence encodes CASSGGLAGAETQYF.